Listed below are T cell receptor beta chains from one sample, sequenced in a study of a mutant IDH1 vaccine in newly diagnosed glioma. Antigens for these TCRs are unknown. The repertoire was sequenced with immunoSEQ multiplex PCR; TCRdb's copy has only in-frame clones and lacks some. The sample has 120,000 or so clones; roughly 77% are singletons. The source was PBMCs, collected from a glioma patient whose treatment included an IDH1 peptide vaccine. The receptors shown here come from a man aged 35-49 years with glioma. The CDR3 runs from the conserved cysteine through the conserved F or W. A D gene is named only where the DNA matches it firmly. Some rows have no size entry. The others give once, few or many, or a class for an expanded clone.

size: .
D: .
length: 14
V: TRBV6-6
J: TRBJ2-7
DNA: TGTGCCAGCAGTTACAACGTACGGACAGACGAGCAGTACTTC
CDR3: CASSYNVRTDEQYF

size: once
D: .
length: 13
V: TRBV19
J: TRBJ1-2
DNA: TGTGCCAGTAGTATGGAGCGAGACTATGGCTACACCTTC
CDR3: CASSMERDYGYTF

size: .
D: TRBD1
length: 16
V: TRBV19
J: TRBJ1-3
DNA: TGTGCCAGTAGTCTCGGGACAGGCAGCTCTGGAAACACCATATATTTT
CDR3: CASSLGTGSSGNTIYF

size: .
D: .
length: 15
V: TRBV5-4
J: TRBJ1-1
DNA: TGTGCCAGCAGTCCCCCCCAGGGGTGGGACACTGAAGCTTTCTTT
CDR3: CASSPPQGWDTEAFF

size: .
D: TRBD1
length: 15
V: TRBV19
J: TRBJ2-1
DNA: TGTGCCAGTAGGCCCCCGGGACAGGGGGCCCATGAGCAGTTCTTC
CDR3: CASRPPGQGAHEQFF

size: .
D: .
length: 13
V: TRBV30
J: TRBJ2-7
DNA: TGTGCCTGGAGTAGAACTAGCAGTTACGAGCAGTACTTC
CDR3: CAWSRTSSYEQYF

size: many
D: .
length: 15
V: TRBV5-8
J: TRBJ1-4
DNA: TGTGCCAGCAGCTTGATCCCAGGGGCCAAGGAAAAACTGTTTTTT
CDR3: CASSLIPGAKEKLFF

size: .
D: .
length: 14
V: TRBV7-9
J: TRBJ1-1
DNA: TGTGCCAGCACTTCACTGGGGGTTAACACTGAAGCTTTCTTT
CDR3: CASTSLGVNTEAFF

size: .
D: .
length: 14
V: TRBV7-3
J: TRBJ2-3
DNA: TGTGCCAGCAGCTTGGTACCCGAGGGCGATACGCAGTATTTT
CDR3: CASSLVPEGDTQYF

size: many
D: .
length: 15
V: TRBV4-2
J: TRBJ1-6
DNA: TGTGCCAGCAGCCAAGGTCTCAGGGAATATTCACCCCTCCACTTT
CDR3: CASSQGLREYSPLHF

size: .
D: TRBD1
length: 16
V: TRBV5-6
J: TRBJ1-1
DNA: TGTGCCAGCAGCTTAGGACAGGGGGCTCGCGACACTGAAGCTTTCTTT
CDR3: CASSLGQGARDTEAFF

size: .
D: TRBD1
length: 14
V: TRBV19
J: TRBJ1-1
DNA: TGTGCCAGTAGTATACAGGGGGCGCGCACTGAAGCTTTCTTT
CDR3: CASSIQGARTEAFF

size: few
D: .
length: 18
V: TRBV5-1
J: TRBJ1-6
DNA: TGCGCCAGCAGCTTCTTAGGGGTCCTGAGGGGAAATAATTCACCCCTCCACTTT
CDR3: CASSFLGVLRGNNSPLHF

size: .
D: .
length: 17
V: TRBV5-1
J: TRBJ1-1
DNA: TGCGCCAGCAGCTTGGTCTCAGGGACTGTCGGGAACACTGAAGCTTTCTTT
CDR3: CASSLVSGTVGNTEAFF

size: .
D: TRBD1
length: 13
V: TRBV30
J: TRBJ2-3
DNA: TGTGCCTGGAGTTACAGGGGGGTGGATACGCAGTATTTT
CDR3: CAWSYRGVDTQYF

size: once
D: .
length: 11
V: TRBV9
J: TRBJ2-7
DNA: TGTGCCAGCAGCGGGGGCGCAGAGCAGTACTTC
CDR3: CASSGGAEQYF